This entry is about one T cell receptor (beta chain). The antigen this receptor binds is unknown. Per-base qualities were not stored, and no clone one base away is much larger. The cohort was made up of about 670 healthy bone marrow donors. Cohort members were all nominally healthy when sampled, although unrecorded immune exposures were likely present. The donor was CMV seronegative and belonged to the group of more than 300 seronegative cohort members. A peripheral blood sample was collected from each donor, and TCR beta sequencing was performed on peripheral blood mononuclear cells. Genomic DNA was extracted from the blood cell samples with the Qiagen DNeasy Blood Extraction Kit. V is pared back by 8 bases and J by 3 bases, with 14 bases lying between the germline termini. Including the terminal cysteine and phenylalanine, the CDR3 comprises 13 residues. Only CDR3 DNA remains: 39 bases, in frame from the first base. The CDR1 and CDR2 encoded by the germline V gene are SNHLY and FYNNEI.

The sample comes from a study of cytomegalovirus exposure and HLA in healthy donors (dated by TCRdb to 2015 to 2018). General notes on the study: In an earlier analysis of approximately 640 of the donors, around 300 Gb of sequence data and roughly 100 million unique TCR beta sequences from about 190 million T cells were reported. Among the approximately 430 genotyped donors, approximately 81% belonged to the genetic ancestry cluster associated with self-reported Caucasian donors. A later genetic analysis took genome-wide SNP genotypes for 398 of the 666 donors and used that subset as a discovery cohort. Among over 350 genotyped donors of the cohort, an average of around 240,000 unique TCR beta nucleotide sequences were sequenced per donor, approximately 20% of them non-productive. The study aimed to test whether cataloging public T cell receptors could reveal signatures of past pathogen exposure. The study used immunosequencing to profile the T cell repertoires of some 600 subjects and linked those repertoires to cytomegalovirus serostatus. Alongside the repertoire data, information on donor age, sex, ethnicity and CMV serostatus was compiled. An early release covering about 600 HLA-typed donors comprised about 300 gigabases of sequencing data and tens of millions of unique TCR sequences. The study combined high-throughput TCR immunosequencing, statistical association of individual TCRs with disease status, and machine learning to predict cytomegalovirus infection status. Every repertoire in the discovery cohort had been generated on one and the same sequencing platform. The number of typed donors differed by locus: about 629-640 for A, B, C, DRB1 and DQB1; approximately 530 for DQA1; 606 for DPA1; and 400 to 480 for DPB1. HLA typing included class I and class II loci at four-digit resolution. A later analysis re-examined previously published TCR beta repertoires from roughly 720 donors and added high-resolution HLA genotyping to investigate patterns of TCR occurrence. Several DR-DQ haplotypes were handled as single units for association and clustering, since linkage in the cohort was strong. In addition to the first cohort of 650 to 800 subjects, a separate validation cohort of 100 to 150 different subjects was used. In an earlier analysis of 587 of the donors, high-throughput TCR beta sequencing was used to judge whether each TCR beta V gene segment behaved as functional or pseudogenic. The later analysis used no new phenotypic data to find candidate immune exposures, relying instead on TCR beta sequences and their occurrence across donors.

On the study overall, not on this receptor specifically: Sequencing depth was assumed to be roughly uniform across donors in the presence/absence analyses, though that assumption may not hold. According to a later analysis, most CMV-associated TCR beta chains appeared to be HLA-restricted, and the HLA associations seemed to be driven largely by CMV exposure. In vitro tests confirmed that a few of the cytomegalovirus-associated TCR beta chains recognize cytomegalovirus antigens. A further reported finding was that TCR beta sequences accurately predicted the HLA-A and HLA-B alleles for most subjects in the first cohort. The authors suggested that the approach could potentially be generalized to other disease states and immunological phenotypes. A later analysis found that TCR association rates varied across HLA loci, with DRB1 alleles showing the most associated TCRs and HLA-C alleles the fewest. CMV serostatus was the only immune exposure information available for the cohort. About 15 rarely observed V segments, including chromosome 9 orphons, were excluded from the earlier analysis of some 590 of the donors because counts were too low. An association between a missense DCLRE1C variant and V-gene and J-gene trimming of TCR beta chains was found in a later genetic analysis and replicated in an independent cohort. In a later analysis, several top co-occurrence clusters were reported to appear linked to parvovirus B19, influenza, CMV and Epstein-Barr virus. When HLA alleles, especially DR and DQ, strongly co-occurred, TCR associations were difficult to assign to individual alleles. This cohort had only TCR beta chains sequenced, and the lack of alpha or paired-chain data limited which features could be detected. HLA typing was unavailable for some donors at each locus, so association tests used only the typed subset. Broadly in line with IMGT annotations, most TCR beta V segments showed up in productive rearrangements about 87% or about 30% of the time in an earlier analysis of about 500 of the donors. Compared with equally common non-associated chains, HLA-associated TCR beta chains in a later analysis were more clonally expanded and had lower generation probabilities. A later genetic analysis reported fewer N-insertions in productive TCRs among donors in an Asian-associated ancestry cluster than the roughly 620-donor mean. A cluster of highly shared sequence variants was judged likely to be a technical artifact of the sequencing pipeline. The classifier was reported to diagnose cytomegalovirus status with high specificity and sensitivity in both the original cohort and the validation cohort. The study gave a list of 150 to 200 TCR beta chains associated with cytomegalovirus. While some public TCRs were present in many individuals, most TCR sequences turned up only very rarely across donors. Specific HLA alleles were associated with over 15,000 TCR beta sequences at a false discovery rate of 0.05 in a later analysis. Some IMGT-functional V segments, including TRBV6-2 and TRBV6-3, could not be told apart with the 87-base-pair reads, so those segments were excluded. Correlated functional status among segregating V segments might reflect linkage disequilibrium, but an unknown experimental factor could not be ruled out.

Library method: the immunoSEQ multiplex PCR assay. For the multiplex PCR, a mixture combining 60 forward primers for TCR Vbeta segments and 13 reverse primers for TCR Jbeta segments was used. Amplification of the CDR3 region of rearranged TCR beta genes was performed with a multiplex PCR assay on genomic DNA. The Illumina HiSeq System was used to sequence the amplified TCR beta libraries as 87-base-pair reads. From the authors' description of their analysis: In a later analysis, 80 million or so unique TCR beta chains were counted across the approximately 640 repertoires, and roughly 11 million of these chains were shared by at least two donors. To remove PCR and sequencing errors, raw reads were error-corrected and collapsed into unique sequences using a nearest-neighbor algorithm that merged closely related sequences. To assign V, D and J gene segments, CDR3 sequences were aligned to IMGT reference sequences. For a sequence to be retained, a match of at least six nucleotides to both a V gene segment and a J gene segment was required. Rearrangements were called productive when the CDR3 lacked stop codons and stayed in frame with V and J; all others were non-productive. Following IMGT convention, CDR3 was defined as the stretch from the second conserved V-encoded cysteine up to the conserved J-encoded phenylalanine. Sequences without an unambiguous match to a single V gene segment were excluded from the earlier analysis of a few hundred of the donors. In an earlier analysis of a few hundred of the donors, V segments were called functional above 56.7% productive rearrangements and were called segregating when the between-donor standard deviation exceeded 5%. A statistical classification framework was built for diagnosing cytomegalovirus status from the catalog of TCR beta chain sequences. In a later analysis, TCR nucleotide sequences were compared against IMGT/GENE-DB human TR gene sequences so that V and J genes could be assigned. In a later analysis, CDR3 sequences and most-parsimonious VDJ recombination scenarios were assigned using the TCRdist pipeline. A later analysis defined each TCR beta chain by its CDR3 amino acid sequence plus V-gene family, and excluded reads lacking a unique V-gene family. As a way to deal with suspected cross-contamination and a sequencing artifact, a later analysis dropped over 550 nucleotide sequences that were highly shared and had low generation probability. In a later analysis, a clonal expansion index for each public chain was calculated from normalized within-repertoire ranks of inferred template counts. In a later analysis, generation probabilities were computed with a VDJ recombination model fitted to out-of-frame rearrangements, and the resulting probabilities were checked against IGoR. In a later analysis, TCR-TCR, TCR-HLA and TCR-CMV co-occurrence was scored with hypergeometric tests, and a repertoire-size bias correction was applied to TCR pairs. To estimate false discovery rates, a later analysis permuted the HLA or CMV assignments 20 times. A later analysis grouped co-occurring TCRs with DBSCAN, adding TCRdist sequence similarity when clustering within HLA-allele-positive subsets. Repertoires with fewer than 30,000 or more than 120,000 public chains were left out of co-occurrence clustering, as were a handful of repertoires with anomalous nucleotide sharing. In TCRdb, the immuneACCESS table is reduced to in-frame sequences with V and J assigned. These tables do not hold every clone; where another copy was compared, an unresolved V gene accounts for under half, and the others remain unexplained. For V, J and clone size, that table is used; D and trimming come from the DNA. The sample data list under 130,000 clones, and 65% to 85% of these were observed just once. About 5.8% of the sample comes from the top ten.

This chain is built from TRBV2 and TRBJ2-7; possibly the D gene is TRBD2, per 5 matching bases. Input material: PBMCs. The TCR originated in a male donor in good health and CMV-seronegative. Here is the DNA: TGTGCCAGCCAAGGAGAGGGTTACTACGAGCAGTACTTC. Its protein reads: CASQGEGYYEQYF.